The 27 T cell receptor beta chains below all came from one sample that was sequenced in a study of monozygotic twins with inflammatory bowel disease. Each CDR3 protein gets one entry in TCRdb, which reprocessed the 5' RACE reads and gives no DNA. This listing includes 200,000 to 250,000 distinct CDR3 sequences. The sample comprised blood. The receptors stem from a human donor with ulcerative colitis or Crohn's disease, or a healthy co-twin of an affected twin (not recorded which).

The genes are TRBV4-3 and TRBJ1-1. Germline lookup yields CDR1 LGHNA and CDR2 YSLEER. The CDR3 length is 15 residues. The CDR3 protein is CASSQDRGSYTEAFF.

The chain uses TRBV3-1 and TRBJ2-7; with no DNA, the TCRdb D assignment of TRBD2 cannot be verified. The CDR3 runs to 14 residues. From germline, CDR1 is LGHDT and CDR2 YNNKEL (reference sequence). The CDR3 reads CASSQGTSGYEQYF.

V and J are TRBV5-6 and TRBJ1-4. Germline V gene sequence: CDR1 SGHDT, CDR2 YYEEEE. The CDR3 contains 13 residues. The CDR3 spells CASSVRRREKLFF.

V and J are TRBV4-3 and TRBJ2-3; as DNA is missing, the TRBD2 call by TCRdb cannot be tested. Germline-derived CDR1 and CDR2 are LGHNA and YSLEER. The CDR3 contains 21 residues. CDR3 region: CASSPPLLAGGTLGSTDTQYF.

The V call is TRBV30, the J call TRBJ2-7; TCRdb names TRBD2, which stays unverified in the absence of DNA. CDR1 and CDR2 (germline): GTSNPN, SVGIG (reference sequence). The CDR3 loop spans 17 amino acids. Here the CDR3 reads CAWSVVPGLADPQEQYF.

The chain carries TRBV12-3 or TRBV12-4 and TRBJ1-2; the TCRdb D gene call, TRBD1, has no DNA to confirm it. This CDR3 region has 15 residues. The chain's CDR3 is CASSFLLGATDGYTF.

V is TRBV20-1 and J is TRBJ2-1. The CDR3 loop spans 11 amino acids. From germline, CDR1 is DFQATT and CDR2 SNEGSKA (reference sequence). CDR3 residues: CSAPTFNEQFF.

This sequence joins TRBV5-1 and TRBJ2-2; TCRdb's D gene call, TRBD1, goes unchecked for lack of DNA. This CDR3 spans 16 amino acids. Germline CDR1 SGHRS, CDR2 YFSETQ. The CDR3 protein is CASSYTQGEGTGELFF.

The genes are TRBV18 and TRBJ2-2; lacking DNA, the TRBD1 call made by TCRdb goes unchecked. There are 17 residues in the CDR3. Germline assignment: CDR1 KGHSH and CDR2 LQKENI. The CDR3 protein is CASSPLQGSINTGELFF.

The chain is built from TRBV10-3 and TRBJ1-5; TCRdb outputs TRBD1, but without DNA this stays unchecked. The CDR3 sequence is 15 residues long. Germline CDR1 is ENHRY and CDR2 is SYGVKD. The CDR3 reads CAISFGTGVGQPQHF.

V usage is TRBV29-1 and J usage is TRBJ2-1; TCRdb indicates TRBD2, and absent DNA this call remains unverified. This CDR3 is built from 13 residues. The germline CDR1 and CDR2 sequences are SQVTM and ANQGSEA. The CDR3: CSVVFAGLHEQFF.

J is TRBJ2-2 and V is TRBV28; TCRdb designates TRBD2, a call that cannot be tested without DNA. CDR3 size: 15 residues. Per the germline V gene, CDR1 is MDHEN and CDR2 is SYDVKM. This CDR3 reads CASSSSGSGTGELFF.

The chain combines TRBV20-1 with TRBJ2-5; the D call of TRBD1 rests on TCRdb alone, since no DNA is present to check it. Germline V gene sequence: CDR1 DFQATT, CDR2 SNEGSKA (reference sequence). The CDR3 spans 15 residues. CDR3 amino acids: CSARPRGTSKETQYF.

The rearrangement links TRBV19 to TRBJ1-2. Germline V gene data show CDR1 as LNHDA and CDR2 as SQIVND (reference sequence). CDR3 size: 13 residues. The CDR3 protein is CASSIESNLGYTF.

The chain has TRBV3-1 and TRBJ1-1; TCRdb designates TRBD1, a call that cannot be tested without DNA. This CDR3 spans 14 amino acids. CDR1 LGHDT and CDR2 YNNKEL come from the germline V gene (reference sequence). The CDR3 sequence: CVGSQGTGTTEAFF.

The chain carries TRBV7-9 and TRBJ1-1. Germline-derived CDR1 and CDR2 are SEHNR and FQNEAQ (reference sequence). This CDR3 contains 15 residues. The CDR3 spells CASSFSRDSGTEAFF.

The J gene is TRBJ2-3, the V gene TRBV5-4; TCRdb's assignment of TRBD2 cannot be checked, as there is no DNA. This CDR3 has 17 amino acids. Germline CDR1 reads SGHNT; CDR2 reads YYREEE (reference sequence). The CDR3 protein is CASSIRLAGPSTDTQYF.

This chain connects TRBV28 to TRBJ2-3; TCRdb outputs TRBD1, but without DNA this stays unchecked. The V gene's germline CDR1 is MDHEN and CDR2 SYDVKM. The CDR3 is made up of 21 amino acids. The CDR3 here is CASSYNPQIDIPPSDADTQYF.

The V and J genes are TRBV29-1 and TRBJ2-1. The CDR3 runs to 14 residues. In germline, CDR1 is SQVTM, CDR2 ANQGSEA. The CDR3 region is CSVMIRRNYNEQFF.

The chain combines TRBV4-2 with TRBJ2-3; TCRdb designates TRBD1, a call that cannot be tested without DNA. Germline CDR1 and CDR2: LGHNA and YNFKEQ. This CDR3 contains 13 residues. This chain's CDR3 is CASRRDPTDTQYF.

This sequence joins TRBV11-2 and TRBJ1-5. This CDR3 is built from 13 residues. Per the germline V gene, CDR1 is SGHAT and CDR2 is FQNNGV. The CDR3 sequence: CASSSLGGQPQHF. Full variable domain (remainder filled in from reference TRBV11-2 and TRBJ1-5): EAGVAQSPRYKIIEKRQSVAFWCNPISGHATLYWYQQILGQGPKLLIQFQNNGVVDDSQLPKDRFSAERLKGVDSTLKIQPAKLEDSAVYLCASSSLGGQPQHFGDGTRLSIL.

The gene calls are TRBV15 and TRBJ2-5; the D call of TRBD2 rests on TCRdb alone, since no DNA is present to check it. The CDR3 is made up of 14 amino acids. Germline V CDR1 and CDR2: LNHNV, YYDKDF (reference sequence). The chain's CDR3 is CATSFERGGETQYF.

The chain employs TRBV12-3 or TRBV12-4 and TRBJ2-5; no DNA is available, so the TRBD1 call from TCRdb remains unchecked. The CDR3 totals 16 residues. The CDR3 protein is CASSLLSLALQETQYF.

The V and J genes are TRBV12-3 or TRBV12-4 and TRBJ1-5; there is no DNA to check the TCRdb D call of TRBD1. The CDR3 totals 16 residues. CDR3 region: CASSLLVWGGDQPQHF.

The chain links TRBV4-3 to TRBJ2-3; the TCRdb call, TRBD2, lacks DNA for checking. Germline V CDR1 and CDR2: LGHNA, YSLEER. The CDR3 loop spans 18 amino acids. This chain's CDR3 is CASSQGLLAGGGTDTQYF.

The V and J genes are TRBV9 and TRBJ2-3; TCRdb indicates TRBD2, and absent DNA this call remains unverified. The CDR3 spans 16 residues. CDR1 SGDLS and CDR2 YYNGEE come from the germline V gene. The CDR3 spells CASSVGLASHTDTQYF.

V usage is TRBV9 and J usage is TRBJ1-1; TCRdb outputs TRBD1, but without DNA this stays unchecked. Germline loops: CDR1 SGDLS, CDR2 YYNGEE. The CDR3 spans 16 residues. The CDR3 here is CASSVGPGQGFAEAFF.